Each of the 26 T cell receptor beta chains below was sequenced from the same sample in a study of cytomegalovirus exposure and HLA in healthy donors. The repertoire was sequenced with immunoSEQ multiplex PCR; TCRdb's copy has only in-frame clones and lacks some. This table has over 200,000 clones, roughly 85% appearing once. Sample: PBMCs. The receptors come from a woman aged 18-29 years in good health and CMV-seronegative.

The chain uses TRBV6-1 and TRBJ2-1, with D perhaps matching TRBD2 (6 bases). The V gene lost 5 bases and the J gene lost 9 bases, with 20 bases spanning the gap. CDR3 length: 15 residues. The germline V gene has CDR1 MNHNS and CDR2 SASEGT. CDR3 protein: CASSPRLDGAAEQFF. The CDR3 nucleotides read TGTGCCAGCAGTCCAAGACTAGACGGGGCCGCTGAGCAGTTCTTC.

The chain joins TRBV2 to TRBJ2-2; 8 nucleotides match TRBD2. Germline CDR1 reads SNHLY; CDR2 reads FYNNEI. With V trimmed by 10 bases and J by 0 bases, 16 bases remained unmatched. CDR3 length equals 18 residues. CDR3 DNA: TGTGCCACCCCCCCTCCGGGGGGGCCAATAGCGAACACCGGGGAGCTGTTTTTT. Its protein product is CATPPPGGPIANTGELFF. Combining the CDR3 with reference TRBV2 and TRBJ2-2 gives the whole variable domain EPEVTQTPSHQVTQMGQEVILRCVPISNHLYFYWYRQILGQKVEFLVSFYNNEISEKSEIFDDQFSVERPDGSNFTLKIRSTKLEDSAMYFCATPPPGGPIANTGELFFGEGSRLTVL.

The chain recombines TRBV27 with TRBJ1-3, with 8 bases aligning to TRBD1. Germline CDR1 and CDR2: MNHEY and SMNVEV (reference sequence). J lost 0 bases, V lost 1 base, and 23 bases had no gene match. This CDR3 comprises 23 residues. Here the CDR3 reads CASSLLSPLESGGNSFSGNTIYF. CDR3 DNA sequence: TGTGCCAGCAGTTTATTAAGCCCCCTGGAGTCAGGGGGCAATAGTTTCTCTGGAAACACCATATATTTT.

V is TRBV5-1 and J is TRBJ2-1; D is perhaps TRBD1 (7 bases). The CDR3 covers 14 residues. Trimming pared 0 bases from V and 8 bases from J, leaving 12 bases between. Germline V gene lookup returns CDR1 SGHRS and CDR2 YFSETQ. The CDR3 DNA follows: TGCGCCAGCAGCTTGGAGGTCAGGGGGGATGAGCAGTTCTTC. Encoded protein: CASSLEVRGDEQFF.

The rearrangement uses TRBV27 and TRBJ1-2; D is uncertain. From germline, CDR1 is MNHEY and CDR2 SMNVEV (reference sequence). The CDR3 is 14 residues long. The V end lost 3 bases, the J end lost 0 bases, and 8 bases lay between the germline ends. CDR3 sequence (DNA): TGTGCCAGCAGTTTCCGACGGCCTAACTATGGCTACACCTTC. It translates to CASSFRRPNYGYTF.

This chain joins TRBV5-1 and TRBJ1-2; possibly TRBD1 for D (6 bases). This CDR3 has 14 residues. V was cut by 5 bases and J by 0 bases, with 11 bases left in between. The germline V gene has CDR1 SGHRS and CDR2 YFSETQ. CDR3 loop: CASSRDTSNYGYTF. In DNA, the CDR3 is TGCGCCAGCAGTCGGGACACCTCTAACTATGGCTACACCTTC.

The chain carries TRBV18 and TRBJ1-4, with D possibly matching TRBD1 (5 bases). The CDR3 is 15 amino acids. The V gene lost 4 bases and the J gene lost 2 bases, with 11 bases spanning the gap. CDR1 is KGHSH, CDR2 LQKENI, per germline. Here the CDR3 DNA reads TGTGCCAGCTCACAAGACAGCGTTACTAATGAAAAACTGTTTTTT. Amino acid sequence: CASSQDSVTNEKLFF.

This clone was counted only a few times. This rearrangement joins TRBV2 to TRBJ1-2; D is uncertain. Germline CDR1 and CDR2: SNHLY and FYNNEI. The CDR3 is 11 residues long. The ends were cut back, 7 bases at V and 8 bases at J, with 11 bases in the middle. The CDR3 reads CASTPDTGYTF. The CDR3, as DNA: TGTGCCAGCACCCCGGATACAGGCTACACCTTC.

The chain links TRBV5-1 to TRBJ1-2; 7 bases are shared with TRBD1. Trimming took 4 bases from V and 4 from J; bases not matched to a gene: 16. CDR3 length: 17 amino acids. Germline CDR1 SGHRS, CDR2 YFSETQ. The CDR3 loop reads CASSPGGQLGPLYGYTF. CDR3 bases: TGCGCCAGCAGCCCCGGGGGACAGTTGGGCCCGCTCTATGGCTACACCTTC.

This rearrangement joins TRBV6-5 to TRBJ1-2; maybe TRBD1 (6 bases). V was clipped by 5 bases and J by 0 bases, with 13 bases between them. Germline CDR1 is MNHEY and CDR2 is SVGAGI. This CDR3 region has 15 residues. This chain's CDR3 is CASSRTESSNYGYTF. In DNA form, the CDR3 reads TGTGCCAGCAGTCGGACAGAAAGTTCTAACTATGGCTACACCTTC.

Only one count was recorded for this clone. This chain connects TRBV30 to TRBJ2-7, with 8 bases matching TRBD1. The germline V gene encodes CDR1 GTSNPN and CDR2 SVGIG (reference sequence). The trim removed 0 bases at V and 3 bases at J, leaving 4 bases unmatched. CDR3 length: 14 residues. Here the CDR3 DNA reads TGTGCCTGGAGTGTAGGCAGGGGGCTCTACGAGCAGTACTTC. It specifies CAWSVGRGLYEQYF.

The J gene is TRBJ2-7, the V gene TRBV5-6; D gene unclear. CDR1 SGHDT and CDR2 YYEEEE come from the germline V gene. Trimming removed 3 bases at V and 7 bases at J, with 11 bases between. The length of the CDR3 is 12 residues. Here the CDR3 reads CASSSGPGEQYF. CDR3 nucleotide sequence: TGTGCCAGCAGCTCGGGCCCCGGGGAGCAGTACTTC.

V is TRBV11-2 and J is TRBJ2-7, with 7 bases aligning to TRBD2. The germline CDR1 and CDR2 sequences are SGHAT and FQNNGV. The CDR3 runs to 20 residues. V was pared by 0 bases and J by 4 bases, with 21 bases of the junction left unmatched. CDR3 region: CASSLDRIGMGPSGFYEQYF. CDR3 bases: TGTGCCAGCAGCTTAGATCGTATCGGTATGGGGCCTAGCGGATTTTACGAGCAGTACTTC.

This clone came up a few times. V gene TRBV6-5 combines with J gene TRBJ2-2, with TRBD1 matching over 7 bases. The CDR3 sequence is 14 residues long. In germline, CDR1 is MNHEY, CDR2 SVGAGI. J lost 5 bases, V lost 0 bases, and 0 bases had no gene match. Here the CDR3 reads CASSYSTGTGELFF. The DNA of the CDR3 is TGTGCCAGCAGTTACTCGACAGGGACCGGGGAGCTGTTTTTT.

This chain connects TRBV4-1 to TRBJ2-3; D is unclear. V lost 6 bases to trimming and J lost 2 bases, with 15 bases between them. The CDR3 runs 15 residues. Germline-derived CDR1 and CDR2 are MGHRA and YSYEKL. The CDR3 DNA reads as TGCGCCAGCAGTCCGATGGGTGCCCCCACAGATACGCAGTATTTT. Its translation: CASSPMGAPTDTQYF.

This clone was observed a single time. This chain links TRBV5-1 with TRBJ2-1, with 7 positions matching TRBD2. The V gene end was trimmed by 0 bases and the J gene end by 8 bases; junction bases not matched to a gene: 5. Germline lookup yields CDR1 SGHRS and CDR2 YFSETQ. This CDR3 has 14 residues. CDR3 loop: CASSLVAGVDEQFF. DNA of the CDR3: TGCGCCAGCAGCTTGGTCGCGGGGGTCGATGAGCAGTTCTTC.

The V call is TRBV7-2, the J call TRBJ2-1; TRBD1 might be the D (5 bases). CDR1 and CDR2 (germline): SGHTA, FQGNSA. The V gene lost 0 bases and the J gene lost 8 bases, with 11 bases spanning the gap. This CDR3 is built from 14 residues. CDR3 in DNA: TGTGCCAGCAGCTTAGCGGCAGGGAACCATGAGCAGTTCTTC. It is translated as CASSLAAGNHEQFF.

This clone was counted between two and nine times. This chain joins TRBV4-1 and TRBJ1-2; D remains unclear. CDR1 is MGHRA and CDR2 is YSYEKL in the germline V gene. This CDR3 is built from 13 residues. V shed 0 bases and J shed 5 bases, with 7 bases lying between them. CDR3 loop: CASSQEGGYGYTF. The CDR3 bases are TGCGCCAGCAGCCAAGAAGGAGGGTATGGCTACACCTTC.

V usage is TRBV5-1 and J usage is TRBJ1-5, with D possibly matching TRBD1 (5 bases). The germline V and J ends were trimmed by 0 bases and 7 bases, with 11 bases remaining between them. This CDR3 comprises 14 residues. Germline lookup yields CDR1 SGHRS and CDR2 YFSETQ. The CDR3 DNA reads TGCGCCAGCAGCTTGGACAGTCCAGGGCAGCCCCAGCATTTT. It specifies CASSLDSPGQPQHF.

This chain links TRBV27 with TRBJ2-7; maybe TRBD1 (5 bases). This CDR3 is 12 amino acids long. V shed 10 bases and J shed 5 bases, with 15 bases lying between them. Germline CDR1 and CDR2: MNHEY and SMNVEV (reference sequence). DNA of the CDR3: TGTGCCACCCGAAAAGGGGCAAACGAGCAGTACTTC. Its protein product is CATRKGANEQYF.

The gene calls are TRBV28 and TRBJ1-2, with unresolved D. The CDR3 runs to 12 residues. Germline lookup yields CDR1 MDHEN and CDR2 SYDVKM. V lost 4 bases and J 7 bases, leaving 10 bases between the germline ends. The chain's CDR3 is CASSYSVSGYTF. CDR3 DNA: TGTGCCAGCAGTTATTCAGTGAGTGGCTACACCTTC.

The chain joins TRBV27 to TRBJ2-7; perhaps D is TRBD1 or TRBD2 (6 bases each). Deletions cut 0 bases from V and 7 bases from J, with 19 bases between. The CDR3 has 16 amino acids. The germline gives CDR1 MNHEY, CDR2 SMNVEV (reference sequence). The DNA for the CDR3 is TGTGCCAGCAGTTTATCTCAAGGGGGACTCCCTGGAGAGCAGTACTTC. The encoded protein is CASSLSQGGLPGEQYF.

This chain uses TRBV5-4 with TRBJ1-2; D is unresolved. This CDR3 spans 14 amino acids. The germline V gene encodes CDR1 SGHNT and CDR2 YYREEE (reference sequence). Deletions cut 1 base from V and 8 bases from J, with 15 bases between. The CDR3 DNA reads TGTGCCAGCAGCTTGATAGGGAGCGCATCAGGCTACACCTTC. Translated, it gives CASSLIGSASGYTF.

The table lists this clone with a count of one. The V call is TRBV7-3, the J call TRBJ2-7; 7 nucleotides line up with TRBD1. The CDR3 is 18 amino acids. V lost 5 bases, J lost 2 bases, and 18 bases stayed unmatched. Germline V lookup: CDR1 SGHTA, CDR2 FQGTGA. CDR3 coding DNA: TGTGCCAGCAGCACGCTAAAGCCCCAGACAGGGAGTACCTACGAGCAGTACTTC. Encoded protein: CASSTLKPQTGSTYEQYF.

The J gene is TRBJ2-1, the V gene TRBV6-1; tentatively, D is TRBD2 (7 bases). The germline V gene encodes CDR1 MNHNS and CDR2 SASEGT. V was pared by 6 bases and J by 8 bases, with 8 bases between. The CDR3 is made up of 11 amino acids. CDR3 sequence (DNA): TGTGCCAGCAGAGGGGGGGATGAGCAGTTCTTC. The encoded protein is CASRGGDEQFF.

J is TRBJ2-1 and V is TRBV4-2, with D tentatively TRBD1 or TRBD2 (6 bases each). V lost 3 bases, J lost 6 bases, and 12 bases lay in between. The CDR3 extends over 14 amino acids. Germline CDR1 LGHNA, CDR2 YNFKEQ. The CDR3 is CASSHEGGRNEQFF. The CDR3 nucleotides read TGTGCCAGCAGCCACGAAGGGGGGCGCAATGAGCAGTTCTTC.